This TCR beta chain was profiled in a study of Ad26.COV2.S vaccination and SARS-CoV-2 variants. The CDR3 has 14 residues. With 2 bases removed from V and 3 bases from J, the gap between germline ends came to 10 bases. The germline CDR1 and CDR2 sequences are MNHEY and SMNVEV (reference sequence). The treatment: over 15 received Ad26.COV2.S at low or high dose, single or two shots; 5 received placebo; per-sample allocation not given. The samples date from day 63 after the first vaccine or placebo injection. Data came from immunoSEQ multiplex PCR; TCRdb stores just in-frame clones and leaves some out. The sample has more than 300,000 clones, over 80% seen once.

This sequence was found in a person aged 18-65 years who received the Ad26.COV2.S COVID-19 vaccine or a placebo. The material was peripheral blood, obtained in a trial of Ad26.COV2.S vaccine versus placebo. J is TRBJ1-1 and V is TRBV27; D is possibly TRBD1 (6 bases). The CDR3 nucleotides read TGTGCCAGCAGTTTACAGGGGAGGGACACTGAAGCTTTCTTT. Translation: CASSLQGRDTEAFF.